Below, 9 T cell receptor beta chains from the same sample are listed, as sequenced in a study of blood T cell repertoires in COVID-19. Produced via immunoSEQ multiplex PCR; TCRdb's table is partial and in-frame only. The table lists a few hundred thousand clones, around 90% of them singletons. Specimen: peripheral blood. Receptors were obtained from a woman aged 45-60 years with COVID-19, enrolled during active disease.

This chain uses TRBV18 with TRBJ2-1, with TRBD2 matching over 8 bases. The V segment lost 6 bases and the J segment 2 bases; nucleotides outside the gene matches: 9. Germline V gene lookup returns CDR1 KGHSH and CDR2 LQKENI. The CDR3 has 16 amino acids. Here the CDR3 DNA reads TGTGCCAGCTCTCTCTTACCTAGCGGGCCCTACAATGAGCAGTTCTTC. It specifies CASSLLPSGPYNEQFF.

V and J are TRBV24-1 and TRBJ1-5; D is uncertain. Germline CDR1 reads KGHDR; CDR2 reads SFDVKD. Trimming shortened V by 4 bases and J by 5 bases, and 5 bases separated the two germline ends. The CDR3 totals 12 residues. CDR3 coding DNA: TGTGCCACCAGTGAGCGCGATCAGCCCCAGCATTTT. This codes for CATSERDQPQHF.

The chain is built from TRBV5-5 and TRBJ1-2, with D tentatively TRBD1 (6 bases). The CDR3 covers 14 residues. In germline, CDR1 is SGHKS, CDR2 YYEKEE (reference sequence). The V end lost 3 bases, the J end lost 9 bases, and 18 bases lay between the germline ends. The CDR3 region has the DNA TGTGCCAGCAGCTGGGGGCAGGTTCTAGTCAGCTACACCTTC. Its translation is CASSWGQVLVSYTF.

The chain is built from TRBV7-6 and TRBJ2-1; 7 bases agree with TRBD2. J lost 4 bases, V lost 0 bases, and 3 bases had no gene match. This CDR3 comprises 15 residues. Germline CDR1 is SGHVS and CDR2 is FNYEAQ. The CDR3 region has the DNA TGTGCCAGCAGCTTAGCGCGGGAGAGTTACAATGAGCAGTTCTTC. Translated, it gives CASSLARESYNEQFF.

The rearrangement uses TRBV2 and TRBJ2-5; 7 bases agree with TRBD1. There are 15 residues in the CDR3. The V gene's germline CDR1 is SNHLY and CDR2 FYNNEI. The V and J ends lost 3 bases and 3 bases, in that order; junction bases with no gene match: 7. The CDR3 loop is CASSERGRQEETQYF. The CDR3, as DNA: TGTGCCAGCAGTGAGAGGGGGCGCCAGGAAGAGACCCAGTACTTC.

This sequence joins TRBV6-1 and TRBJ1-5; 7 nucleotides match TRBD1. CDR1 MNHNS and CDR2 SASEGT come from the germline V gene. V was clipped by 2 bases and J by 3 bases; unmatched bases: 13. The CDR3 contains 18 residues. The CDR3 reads CASSEFLIGGTVNQPQHF. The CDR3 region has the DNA TGTGCCAGCAGTGAATTCTTGATAGGTGGGACAGTCAATCAGCCCCAGCATTTT.

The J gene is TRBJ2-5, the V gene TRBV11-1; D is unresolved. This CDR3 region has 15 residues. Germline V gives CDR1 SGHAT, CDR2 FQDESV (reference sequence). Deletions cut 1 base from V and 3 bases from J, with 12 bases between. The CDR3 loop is CASSLGFALEETQYF. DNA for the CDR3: TGTGCCAGCAGCTTAGGGTTTGCGCTAGAAGAGACCCAGTACTTC. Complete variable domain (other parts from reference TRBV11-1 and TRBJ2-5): EAEVAQSPRYKITEKSQAVAFWCDPISGHATLYWYRQILGQGPELLVQFQDESVVDDSQLPKDRFSAERLKGVDSTLKIQPAELGDSAMYLCASSLGFALEETQYFGPGTRLLVL.

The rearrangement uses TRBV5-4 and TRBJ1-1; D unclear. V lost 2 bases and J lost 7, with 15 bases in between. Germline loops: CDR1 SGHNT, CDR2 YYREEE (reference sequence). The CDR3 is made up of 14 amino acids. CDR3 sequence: CASSFGLGGGEAFF. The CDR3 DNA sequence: TGTGCCAGCAGCTTCGGGTTAGGAGGTGGTGAAGCTTTCTTT.

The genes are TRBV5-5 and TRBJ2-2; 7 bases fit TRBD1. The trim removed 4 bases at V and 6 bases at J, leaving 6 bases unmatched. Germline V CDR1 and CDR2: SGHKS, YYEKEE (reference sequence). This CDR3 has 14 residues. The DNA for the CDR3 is TGTGCCAGCAGCGAATCGGGACAGTCCGGGGAGCTGTTTTTT. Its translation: CASSESGQSGELFF.